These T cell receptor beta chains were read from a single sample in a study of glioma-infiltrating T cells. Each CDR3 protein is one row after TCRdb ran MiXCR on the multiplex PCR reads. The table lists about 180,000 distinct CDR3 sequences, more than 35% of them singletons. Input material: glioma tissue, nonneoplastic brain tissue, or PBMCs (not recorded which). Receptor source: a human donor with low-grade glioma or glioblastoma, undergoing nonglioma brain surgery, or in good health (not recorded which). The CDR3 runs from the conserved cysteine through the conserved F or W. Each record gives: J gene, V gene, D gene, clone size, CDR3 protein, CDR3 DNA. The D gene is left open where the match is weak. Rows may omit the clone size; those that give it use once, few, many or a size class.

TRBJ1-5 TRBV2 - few CASGKWGSNQHQHF TGTGCCAGCGGCAAGTGGGGGAGCAATCAGCACCAGCATTTT
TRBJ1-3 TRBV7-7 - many CASSAGTVGNTIYF TGTGCCAGCAGCGCCGGGACCGTTGGAAACACCATATATTTT
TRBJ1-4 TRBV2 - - CDSSDTRGTGREKLFF TGTGACAGCAGTGATACACGGGGAACCGGTCGGGAAAAACTGTTTTTT
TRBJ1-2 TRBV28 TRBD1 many CASSLRDRGYGYTF TGTGCCAGCAGTTTAAGAGACAGGGGCTATGGCTACACCTTC
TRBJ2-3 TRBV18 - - CASSIRGGGQEDTQYF TGTGCCAGCTCAATCCGAGGAGGGGGGCAGGAAGATACGCAGTATTTT
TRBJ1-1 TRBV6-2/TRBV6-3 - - CASSYSRGDTEAFF TGTGCCAGCAGTTACTCGAGGGGGGACACTGAAGCTTTCTTT
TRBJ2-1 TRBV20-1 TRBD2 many CSARGTRSNYNEQFF TGCAGTGCTAGAGGGACTAGATCTAATTACAATGAGCAGTTCTTC
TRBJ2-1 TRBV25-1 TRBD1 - CASSFSNPGQGADEQFF TGTGCCAGCAGTTTTTCCAACCCGGGACAGGGGGCAGATGAGCAGTTCTTC
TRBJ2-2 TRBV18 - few CASSPQLAGHTGELFF TGTGCCAGCTCACCACAGCTTGCGGGGCACACCGGGGAGCTGTTTTTT
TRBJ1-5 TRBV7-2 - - CASSLISDSNQPKHF TGTGCTAGCAGCTTAATCTCAGATAGCAATCAGCCCAAGCATTTT
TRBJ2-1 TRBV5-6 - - CAIGVRSSSYNEQFF TGTGCCATCGGAGTTAGATCGAGCTCCTACAATGAGCAGTTCTTC
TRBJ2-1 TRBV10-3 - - CAISEPGETHEEFF TGTGCCATCAGTGAACCAGGGGAGACCCACGAGGAGTTCTTC
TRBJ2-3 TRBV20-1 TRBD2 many CSTISGTITDTQYF TGCAGTACCATTAGCGGGACGATTACAGATACGCAGTATTTT
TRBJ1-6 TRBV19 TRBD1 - CASTTGTGVSPLHF TGTGCCAGTACCACCGGGACAGGGGTTTCACCCCTCCACTTT
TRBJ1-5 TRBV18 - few CASSPHRGDQPQHF TGTGCCAGCTCACCGCACCGGGGGGATCAGCCCCAGCATTTT
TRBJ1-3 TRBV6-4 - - CASSDRDTSPTLSGNTIYF TGTGCCAGCAGTGATCGGGACACTTCCCCTACGCTCTCTGGAAACACCATATATTTT
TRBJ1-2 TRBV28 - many CASSPDSLDYGYTF TGTGCCAGCAGTCCAGACAGCCTGGACTATGGCTACACCTTC
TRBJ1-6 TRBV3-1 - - CASSQDGTPTNSPLHF TGTGCCAGCAGCCAAGACGGGACTCCGACTAATTCACCCCTCCACTTT
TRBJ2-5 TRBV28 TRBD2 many CASSAKLAGVPETQYF TGTGCCAGCAGTGCCAAACTAGCGGGAGTCCCAGAGACCCAGTACTTC
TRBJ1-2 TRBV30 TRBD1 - CAWSAGQRGYTF TGTGCCTGGAGTGCGGGACAGAGAGGCTACACCTTC
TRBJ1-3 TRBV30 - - CAWKEQLRNTIYF TGTGCCTGGAAAGAACAGCTGCGAAACACCATATATTTT
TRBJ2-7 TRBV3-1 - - CASRQEPMSSYEQYF TGTGCCAGCAGGCAAGAACCGATGAGCTCCTACGAGCAGTACTTC
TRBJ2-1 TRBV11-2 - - CASSLDGGYNEQFF TGTGCCAGCAGCTTAGACGGCGGCTACAATGAGCAGTTCTTC
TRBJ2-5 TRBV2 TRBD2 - CASNGRARETQYF TGTGCCAGCAATGGGAGGGCTCGAGAGACCCAGTACTTC
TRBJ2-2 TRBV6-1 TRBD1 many CASRLDRTNTGELFF TGTGCCAGCCGGCTGGACAGGACGAACACCGGGGAGCTGTTTTTT
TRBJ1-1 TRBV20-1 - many CSARTQNTEAFF TGCAGTGCCAGGACCCAGAACACTGAAGCTTTCTTT
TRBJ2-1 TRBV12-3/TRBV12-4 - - CASSLGLASSSYNEQFF TGTGCCAGCAGTTTAGGGCTAGCGTCCAGCTCCTACAATGAGCAGTTCTTC
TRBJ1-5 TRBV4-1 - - CASSQEGTFQPQHF TGCGCCAGCAGCCAAGAAGGGACATTTCAGCCCCAGCATTTT
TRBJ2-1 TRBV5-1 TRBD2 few CASSFSGRGINEQFF TGCGCCAGCAGCTTTAGCGGGAGGGGTATCAATGAGCAGTTCTTC
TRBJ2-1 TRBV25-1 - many CASSPPRAWNEQFF TGTGCCAGCAGCCCCCCGCGGGCATGGAATGAGCAGTTCTTC
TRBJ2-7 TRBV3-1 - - CASSQTWDSYEQYF TGTGCCAGCAGCCAAACTTGGGACTCCTACGAGCAGTACTTC
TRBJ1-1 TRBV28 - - CASSLTWRPSTAFF TGTGCCAGCAGCCTTACCTGGCGGCCCTCTACAGCTTTCTTT
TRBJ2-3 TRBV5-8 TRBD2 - CARLTRPGTRSTSDTQYF TGTGCCAGACTTACTCGCCCCGGGACTAGGTCAACGTCAGATACGCAGTATTTT
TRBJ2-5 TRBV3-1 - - CAISRAIDTQYF TGTGCCATCAGCCGAGCCATAGATACCCAGTACTTC
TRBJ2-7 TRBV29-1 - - CSVGLTGSYEQYF TGCAGCGTCGGCCTAACAGGGTCCTACGAGCAGTACTTC
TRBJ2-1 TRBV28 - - CASSPRSPYNEQFF TGTGCCAGCAGTCCAAGGAGCCCCTACAATGAGCAGTTCTTC
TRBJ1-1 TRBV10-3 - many CAIRQGPNTEAFF TGTGCCATCAGACAGGGACCGAACACTGAAGCTTTCTTT
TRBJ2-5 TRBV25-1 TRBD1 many CASSEHRGYQETQYF TGTGCCAGCAGTGAGCACAGGGGGTACCAAGAGACCCAGTACTTC
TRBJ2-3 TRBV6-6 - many CASSYTSSDTQYF TGTGCCAGCAGTTATACGAGTTCAGATACGCAGTATTTT
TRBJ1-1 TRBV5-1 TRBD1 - CASSLLGQENTEAFF TGCGCCAGCAGCTTGTTGGGACAGGAGAACACTGAAGCTTTCTTT
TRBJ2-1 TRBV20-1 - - CSPYWAADGGNEQFF TGCAGTCCCTATTGGGCCGCGGATGGTGGGAATGAGCAGTTCTTC
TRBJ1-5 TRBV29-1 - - CSVSTGGGQHNQPQHF TGCAGCGTTAGTACGGGAGGAGGACAGCACAATCAGCCCCAGCATTTT
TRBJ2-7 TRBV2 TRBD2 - CDSCAGEYYEQYF TGTGACAGCTGTGCGGGGGAGTACTACGAGCAGTACTTC
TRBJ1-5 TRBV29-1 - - CSVATGLDQPQHF TGCAGCGTAGCCACAGGGCTTGATCAGCCCCAGCATTTT
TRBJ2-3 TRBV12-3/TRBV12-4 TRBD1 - CASSLAGTGCRGQPQYF TGTGCCAGCAGTTTAGCCGGGACAGGGTGTAGGGGTCAGCCCCAGTATTTT
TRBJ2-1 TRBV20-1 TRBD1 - CSASLDRDNEQFF TGCAGTGCTAGCCTGGACAGGGATAATGAGCAGTTCTTC
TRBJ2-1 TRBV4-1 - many CASSQDFTEQFF TGCGCCAGCAGCCAAGACTTCACTGAGCAGTTCTTC
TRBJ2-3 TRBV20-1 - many CSAGPPGPGSNYF TGCAGTGCTGGCCCTCCCGGACCCGGCAGTAATTATTTT
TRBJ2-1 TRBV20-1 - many CSAPLVSDTVGKQFF TGCAGTGCACCACTAGTATCTGACACTGTGGGAAAGCAGTTCTTC
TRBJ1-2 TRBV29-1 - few CSVGALYGYTF TGCAGCGTGGGGGCCCTCTATGGCTACACCTTC